The 28 T cell receptor beta chains presented below share a single source sample, sequenced in a study of persistence of HIV-infected CD4 T cells. This was the immunoSEQ version 4 assay in survey mode. Profiled with immunoSEQ multiplex PCR; TCRdb holds only in-frame clones, not every one. The sample has under 20,000 clones; 55% to 65% are singletons. For these receptors, no antigen is known. An overlapping HIV-1 Gag peptide pool stimulated these cells at approximately 0.91 ug/peptide/mL. Sorting selected CD4+ T cells upregulating both CD40 ligand and CD69. Source: CD4+ T cells sorted from PBMCs after 18-hour stimulation, taken from a patient who received antiretroviral therapy. The receptors derive from an adult woman with HIV who was CMV-seropositive.

A few counts support this clone. The V gene is TRBV6-6, the J gene TRBJ1-1; D might be TRBD1 (6 bases). V lost 0 bases and J lost 6, with 14 bases in between. CDR1 is MNHNY and CDR2 is SVGAGI in the germline V gene (reference sequence). The CDR3 has 15 residues. The CDR3 sequence is CASSYSTGQLSEAFF. CDR3 DNA sequence: TGTGCCAGCAGTTACTCGACAGGACAGCTATCTGAAGCTTTCTTT.

The chain links TRBV2 to TRBJ2-7; D perhaps matches TRBD2 (7 bases). Trimming left V 4 bases short and J 3 bases short, with 13 bases between. CDR3 length equals 14 residues. Germline V lookup: CDR1 SNHLY, CDR2 FYNNEI. CDR3 coding DNA: TGTGCCAGCAGTGTGGGGGGGCAGAACTACGAGCAGTACTTC. Its translation is CASSVGGQNYEQYF.

The chain employs TRBV6-5 and TRBJ2-1; a weak D match, TRBD1 (5 bases). The germline V gene has CDR1 MNHEY and CDR2 SVGAGI. V was trimmed by 6 bases and J by 6 bases, leaving 12 bases between them. The CDR3 consists of 13 residues. This chain's CDR3 is CASRRRGGNEQFF. CDR3 nucleotide sequence: TGTGCCAGCAGGCGTAGGGGCGGCAATGAGCAGTTCTTC.

Regarding this clone: The same CDR3 is also encoded by other DNA sequences in this sample. The CDR3 spells CSVGRGNNEKLFF. In DNA form, the CDR3 reads TGCAGCGTTGGTAGGGGGAATAATGAAAAACTGTTTTTT. The rearrangement uses TRBV29-1 and TRBJ1-4, with a tentative D call TRBD1 (6 bases). With 4 bases removed from V and 4 bases from J, the gap between germline ends came to 10 bases. The CDR3 loop spans 13 amino acids. Germline V CDR1 and CDR2: SQVTM, ANQGSEA.

The rearrangement uses TRBV29-1 and TRBJ1-4; 8 positions match TRBD1. With V trimmed by 6 bases and J by 4 bases, 4 bases remained unmatched. CDR1 is SQVTM, CDR2 ANQGSEA, per germline. The CDR3 is 13 residues long. CDR3 sequence (DNA): TGCAGCGTCGGACAGGGAAATAATGAAAAACTGTTTTTT. It encodes CSVGQGNNEKLFF.

The table lists this clone with a few counts. The V call is TRBV19, the J call TRBJ1-3; D remains unclear. This CDR3 is 15 amino acids long. Germline CDR1 LNHDA, CDR2 SQIVND (reference sequence). The V end lost 6 bases, the J end lost 0 bases, and 12 bases lay between the germline ends. The DNA of the CDR3 is TGTGCCAGTAGCAAGACACGCGGCTCTGGAAACACCATATATTTT. Protein sequence: CASSKTRGSGNTIYF.

This clone was detected only a few times. The chain combines TRBV4-1 with TRBJ1-5; 7 positions match TRBD1. CDR1 and CDR2 from the germline V gene are MGHRA and YSYEKL. V lost 4 bases, J lost 0 bases, and 3 bases stayed unmatched. This CDR3 contains 15 residues. DNA of the CDR3: TGCGCCAGCAGCCCGGACAGGTTTAGCAATCAGCCCCAGCATTTT. This gives the protein CASSPDRFSNQPQHF.

The sample holds a few counts of this clone. V gene TRBV5-1 combines with J gene TRBJ1-6; D remains unclear. The CDR3 loop spans 14 amino acids. The V gene lost 7 bases and the J gene lost 9 bases, with 17 bases spanning the gap. Germline CDR1 reads SGHRS; CDR2 reads YFSETQ. The CDR3 coding sequence is TGCGCCAGCGGCCACGACATGGAAAGTTCACCCCTCCACTTT. As protein: CASGHDMESSPLHF.

The CDR3 nucleotides read TGTGCCTGGAGTGTAGGGGGGGAACAGCCCCAGCATTTT. It specifies CAWSVGGEQPQHF. The chain recombines TRBV30 with TRBJ1-5; D may be TRBD1 (6 bases). Between the trimmed V and J ends, which lost 0 bases and 7 bases, there was a span of 10 bases. Germline CDR1 reads GTSNPN; CDR2 reads SVGIG (reference sequence). The CDR3 runs to 13 residues. The full variable domain, rest sourced from reference TRBV30 and TRBJ1-5, is SQTIHQWPATLVQPVGSPLSLECTVEGTSNPNLYWYRQAAGRGLQLLFYSVGIGQISSEVPQNLSASRPQDRQFILSSKKLLLSDSGFYLCAWSVGGEQPQHFGDGTRLSIL.

This chain connects TRBV7-2 to TRBJ2-5; 7 bases agree with TRBD1. This CDR3 has 14 residues. Germline V CDR1 and CDR2: SGHTA, FQGNSA. V lost 3 bases, J lost 4 bases, and 5 bases stayed unmatched. CDR3 bases: TGTGCCAGCAGCTTCTCGACAGGGCGAGAGACCCAGTACTTC. This translates into CASSFSTGRETQYF. The whole variable domain, remainder taken from reference TRBV7-2 and TRBJ2-5, is GAGVSQSPSNKVTEKGKDVELRCDPISGHTALYWYRQSLGQGLEFLIYFQGNSAPDKSGLPSDRFSAERTGGSVSTLTIQRTQQEDSAVYLCASSFSTGRETQYFGPGTRLLVL.

This clone was counted once. V usage is TRBV4-2 and J usage is TRBJ1-1; tentative D call: TRBD1 (6 bases). The germline CDR1 and CDR2 sequences are LGHNA and YNFKEQ. The CDR3 is 13 amino acids. Deletions cut 3 bases from V and 5 bases from J, with 10 bases between. The CDR3 spells CASSQAGVTEAFF. The CDR3 DNA is TGTGCCAGCAGCCAGGCAGGGGTTACTGAAGCTTTCTTT.

The CDR3 spells CASTIDRRRGYTF. The CDR3 DNA reads TGTGCCAGCACTATAGACAGACGTAGGGGCTACACCTTC. The chain recombines TRBV6-5 with TRBJ1-2; D may be TRBD1 (5 bases). The V end was cut by 7 bases, the J end by 8 bases, with 17 bases between. Per germline, CDR1 MNHEY and CDR2 SVGAGI. CDR3 length: 13 amino acids.

This clone was detected a few times. The chain is built from TRBV2 and TRBJ1-1, with D uncertain. V was pared by 6 bases and J by 2 bases, with 10 bases between. The CDR3 length is 13 residues. Germline V gene sequence: CDR1 SNHLY, CDR2 FYNNEI. The CDR3, as DNA: TGTGCCAGCAGGGCCCTGTCTAACACTGAAGCTTTCTTT. It encodes CASRALSNTEAFF.

V is TRBV7-3 and J is TRBJ2-1, with TRBD2 matching over 7 bases. CDR1 and CDR2 from the germline V gene are SGHTA and FQGTGA. V lost 0 bases and J lost 4; bases outside the gene matches: 3. The CDR3 consists of 15 residues. The CDR3 DNA is TGTGCCAGCAGCTTAACGGGGGGGAATTACAATGAGCAGTTCTTC. The encoded protein is CASSLTGGNYNEQFF. Drawing the rest from reference TRBV7-3 and TRBJ2-1, the complete variable domain is GAGVSQTPSNKVTEKGKYVELRCDPISGHTALYWYRQSLGQGPEFLIYFQGTGAADDSGLPNDRFFAVRPEGSVSTLKIQRTERGDSAVYLCASSLTGGNYNEQFFGPGTRLTVL.

This clone was recorded a few times. The J gene is TRBJ2-6, the V gene TRBV5-1; the D gene is possibly TRBD1 (5 bases). The V end lost 6 bases, the J end lost 3 bases, and 19 bases lay between the germline ends. The germline V gene has CDR1 SGHRS and CDR2 YFSETQ. The CDR3 covers 17 residues. CDR3 nucleotide sequence: TGCGCCAGCACCCCAGGACAAACTGCCCGTGGGGCCAACGTCCTGACTTTC. This gives the protein CASTPGQTARGANVLTF.

As concerns this clone: This could be a read error, since a much larger clone is one nucleotide away. Since no conserved phenylalanine or tryptophan closes the CDR3, a read error is the likely cause. The chain employs TRBV30 and TRBJ1-2, with 7 nucleotides matching TRBD1. This CDR3 is 12 amino acids long. Per the germline V gene, CDR1 is GTSNPN and CDR2 is SVGIG (reference sequence). With V trimmed by 1 base and J by 7 bases, 3 bases remained unmatched. The CDR3 protein is CAWSAGTAGYTL. CDR3 DNA sequence: TGTGCCTGGAGTGCCGGGACAGCTGGCTACACCCTC.

This clone has a handful of counts. Other DNA sequences of this sample code for an identical CDR3. The CDR3 is CASSRTGNTEAFF. The DNA of the CDR3 is TGCGCCAGCAGCCGGACGGGGAACACTGAAGCTTTCTTT. The chain is built from TRBV5-1 and TRBJ1-1; D is ambiguous. The V and J ends lost 4 bases and 1 base respectively, with 8 bases between them. The CDR3 extends over 13 amino acids. The V gene's germline CDR1 is SGHRS and CDR2 YFSETQ.

This clone was seen a few times. The rearrangement links TRBV7-9 to TRBJ1-1, with TRBD1 as a possible D gene (5 bases). The germline V gene has CDR1 SEHNR and CDR2 FQNEAQ (reference sequence). The CDR3 is 13 amino acids. Trimming took off 2 bases at V and 5 bases at J, with 9 bases between the two ends. Here the CDR3 DNA reads TGTGCCAGCAGCTTAACGGGGGATACTGAAGCTTTCTTT. Translation: CASSLTGDTEAFF.

CDR3 DNA sequence: TGTGCCAGCAGCCAATTTCCGGGACAGGGGGATGAAAAACTGTTTTTT. Translated, it gives CASSQFPGQGDEKLFF. The chain uses TRBV3-1 (or the pseudogene TRBV3-2) and TRBJ1-4; 11 nucleotides line up with TRBD1. CDR3 length equals 16 residues. Germline lookup yields CDR1 LGHDT and CDR2 YNNKEL (reference sequence). Trimming removed 2 bases from V and 6 bases from J; junction bases left unmatched: 5.

The V and J genes are TRBV7-3 and TRBJ1-1; no definite D call. The V end lost 2 bases, the J end lost 0 bases, and 10 bases lay between the germline ends. The CDR3 runs to 15 residues. Germline assignment: CDR1 SGHTA and CDR2 FQGTGA. DNA of the CDR3: TGTGCCAGCAGCTTAGATCCGTCGGTGAACACTGAAGCTTTCTTT. Amino acid sequence: CASSLDPSVNTEAFF.

This clone came up a few times. V gene TRBV9 combines with J gene TRBJ1-6; 8 bases map to TRBD1. Germline assignment: CDR1 SGDLS and CDR2 YYNGEE. There are 16 residues in the CDR3. Unmatched junction bases numbered 12, after V lost 3 bases and J lost 10 bases. This CDR3 reads CASSAQIGQGKSPLHF. The CDR3 DNA reads TGTGCCAGCAGCGCCCAGATCGGACAGGGAAAATCACCCCTCCACTTT.

Remarks on this clone: Additional DNA sequences in this sample encode the identical CDR3. V and J are TRBV2 and TRBJ1-2, with TRBD1 as a possible D gene (5 bases). Germline V gene sequence: CDR1 SNHLY, CDR2 FYNNEI. Trimming shortened V by 4 bases and J by 3 bases, and 9 bases separated the two germline ends. The CDR3 is 13 residues long. The CDR3 loop reads CASSVGQDYGYTF. The CDR3 bases are TGTGCCAGCAGTGTGGGGCAGGACTATGGCTACACCTTC.

V and J are TRBV30 and TRBJ1-1; D is unclear. V lost 5 bases to trimming and J lost 9 bases, with 10 bases between them. Germline lookup yields CDR1 GTSNPN and CDR2 SVGIG (reference sequence). This CDR3 spans 10 amino acids. DNA for the CDR3: TGTGCCTGGGTGGAAGTAAAAGCTTTCTTT. As protein: CAWVEVKAFF. Full variable domain (outside the CDR3, taken from reference TRBV30 and TRBJ1-1): SQTIHQWPATLVQPVGSPLSLECTVEGTSNPNLYWYRQAAGRGLQLLFYSVGIGQISSEVPQNLSASRPQDRQFILSSKKLLLSDSGFYLCAWVEVKAFFGQGTRLTVV.

The J gene is TRBJ1-1, the V gene TRBV6-5, with D possibly being TRBD1 (5 bases). CDR1 MNHEY and CDR2 SVGAGI come from the germline V gene. Trimming cost V 7 bases and J 1 base, with 10 bases left between them. This CDR3 has 13 amino acids. This CDR3 reads CASIGQENTEAFF. CDR3 nucleotide sequence: TGTGCCAGCATCGGACAAGAGAACACTGAAGCTTTCTTT.

The genes are TRBV29-1 and TRBJ2-3, with 7 bases identical to TRBD1. This CDR3 region has 13 residues. The junction had 7 bases not matched to a gene; V was cut back by 6 bases and J by 4 bases. CDR1 and CDR2 (germline): SQVTM, ANQGSEA. In nucleotides, the CDR3 is TGCAGCGTACCGGGACAGCCCTCAGATACGCAGTATTTT. It translates to CSVPGQPSDTQYF.

The chain uses TRBV6-5 and TRBJ1-2, with 12 bases fitting TRBD1. V was clipped by 5 bases and J by 6 bases; unmatched bases: 4. This CDR3 comprises 14 residues. The germline V gene encodes CDR1 MNHEY and CDR2 SVGAGI. The CDR3 sequence: CASSPGQGADGYTF. In nucleotides, the CDR3 is TGTGCCAGCAGTCCGGGACAGGGGGCCGATGGCTACACCTTC.

This clone occurred a few times. Within the sample, other DNA sequences also encode this same CDR3. The CDR3 DNA sequence: TGTGCCAGCAGCGTTACGGGGAACACTGAAGCTTTCTTT. This gives the protein CASSVTGNTEAFF. This chain connects TRBV9 to TRBJ1-1, with no clear D. Germline V lookup: CDR1 SGDLS, CDR2 YYNGEE. The CDR3 runs 13 residues. Trimming removed 2 bases from V and 1 base from J, with 6 bases in between.

The chain joins TRBV29-1 to TRBJ2-5; D unclear. The CDR3 has 12 residues. Trimming removed 4 bases from V and 5 bases from J, with 11 bases in between. CDR1 is SQVTM and CDR2 is ANQGSEA in the germline V gene. The CDR3, as DNA: TGCAGCGTTGCGGACCAGAGGGAGACCCAGTACTTC. It specifies CSVADQRETQYF. Full variable domain (rest looked up from reference TRBV29-1 and TRBJ2-5): SAVISQKPSRDICQRGTSLTIQCQVDSQVTMMFWYRQQPGQSLTLIATANQGSEATYESGFVIDKFPISRPNLTFSTLTVSNMSPEDSSIYLCSVADQRETQYFGPGTRLLVL.